The 28 T cell receptor beta chains below were found in one sample sequenced in a study of cytomegalovirus exposure and HLA in healthy donors. PCR was performed using 60 Vbeta and 13 Jbeta primers. Only in-frame clones appear in the TCRdb table, and some are missing; sequencing was by immunoSEQ multiplex PCR. The data show some 150,000 clones, with approximately 72% seen just once and roughly 2.1% held by the top ten. The sequenced sample consisted of PBMCs. All receptors derive from a man aged 40-49 years in good health and CMV-seronegative.

The V call is TRBV29-1, the J call TRBJ1-1; 9 bases map to TRBD1. J lost 0 bases, V lost 8 bases, and 7 bases had no gene match. CDR1 and CDR2 from the germline V gene are SQVTM and ANQGSEA. CDR3 length: 14 amino acids. CDR3 DNA sequence: TGCAGCTCGGACAGGGGAGGCCTGAACACTGAAGCTTTCTTT. This sequence encodes CSSDRGGLNTEAFF.

This sequence joins TRBV14 and TRBJ2-5; 8 nucleotides align to TRBD1. Germline values: CDR1 SGHDN, CDR2 FVKESK. V was clipped by 4 bases and J by 4 bases; unmatched bases: 8. CDR3 length equals 15 residues. The CDR3 sequence is CASSPNQGAGETQYF. CDR3 nucleotides: TGTGCCAGCAGCCCCAACCAGGGGGCGGGAGAGACCCAGTACTTC. The full variable domain, in which reference TRBV14 and TRBJ2-5 provide the parts outside the CDR3, is EAGVTQFPSHSVIEKGQTVTLRCDPISGHDNLYWYRRVMGKEIKFLLHFVKESKQDESGMPNNRFLAERTGGTYSTLKVQPAELEDSGVYFCASSPNQGAGETQYFGPGTRLLVL.

The J gene is TRBJ2-7, the V gene TRBV11-3; 11 nucleotides align to TRBD1. Per the germline V gene, CDR1 is SGHNT and CDR2 is YENEEA. CDR3 size: 16 residues. V was clipped by 3 bases and J by 4 bases; unmatched bases: 8. DNA for the CDR3: TGTGCCAGCAGCTTCGGACAGGGGGCGGCGACTTACGAGCAGTACTTC. It translates to CASSFGQGAATYEQYF.

Written as DNA, the CDR3 is TGCGCCAGCAGCTTGGTGGGGCCTCGGGACTATGGCTACACCTTC. It yields the protein CASSLVGPRDYGYTF. The V call is TRBV5-1, the J call TRBJ1-2, with D perhaps TRBD1 (5 bases). Trimming left V 0 bases short and J 3 bases short, with 12 bases between. The germline V gene has CDR1 SGHRS and CDR2 YFSETQ. There are 15 residues in the CDR3.

This clone was counted between two and nine times. The chain links TRBV4-3 to TRBJ2-5; 12 nucleotides match TRBD2. The J call may be in error: the DNA end matches TRBJ2-7 better. Germline V gene data show CDR1 as LGHNA and CDR2 as YSLEER. The CDR3 has 15 residues. CDR3 DNA sequence: TGCGCCAGCAGCCAAGGACTAGCGGGAGCCTACGAGCAGTACTTC. Protein sequence: CASSQGLAGAYEQYF.

J is TRBJ1-1 and V is TRBV25-1, with D tentatively TRBD1 (6 bases). Germline V gene sequence: CDR1 MGHDK, CDR2 SYGVNS. The V end lost 4 bases, the J end lost 2 bases, and 8 bases lay between the germline ends. This CDR3 comprises 13 residues. CDR3 in DNA: TGTGCCAGCAGTGCAGGGGTAAACACTGAAGCTTTCTTT. It yields the protein CASSAGVNTEAFF. Full variable domain (missing parts from reference TRBV25-1 and TRBJ1-1): EADIYQTPRYLVIGTGKKITLECSQTMGHDKMYWYQQDPGMELHLIHYSYGVNSTEKGDLSSESTVSRIRTEHFPLTLESARPSHTSQYLCASSAGVNTEAFFGQGTRLTVV.

This chain uses TRBV5-4 with TRBJ1-1, with TRBD1 as a possible D gene (5 bases). Germline V gives CDR1 SGHNT, CDR2 YYREEE (reference sequence). Trimming took 0 bases from V and 0 from J, leaving 15 bases between them. This CDR3 has 17 residues. CDR3 sequence reads: CASSLVGGSTMNTEAFF. In DNA form, the CDR3 reads TGTGCCAGCAGCTTGGTTGGGGGGTCCACCATGAACACTGAAGCTTTCTTT.

The chain uses TRBV10-3 and TRBJ1-5; no firm D call. The CDR3 length is 13 residues. CDR1 ENHRY and CDR2 SYGVKD come from the germline V gene. Trimming shortened V by 2 bases and J by 5 bases, and 7 bases separated the two germline ends. CDR3 bases: TGTGCCATCAGTGAGACCCGAGATCAGCCCCAGCATTTT. It is translated as CAISETRDQPQHF.

V and J are TRBV4-3 and TRBJ2-1; D might be TRBD2 (7 bases). Germline CDR1 and CDR2: LGHNA and YSLEER. Trimming removed 3 bases at V and 5 bases at J, with 23 bases between. CDR3 length: 18 amino acids. CDR3 sequence reads: CASSHSRGGGAGNNEQFF. CDR3 DNA: TGCGCCAGCAGCCACTCTCGGGGAGGGGGGGCTGGTAACAATGAGCAGTTCTTC.

The CDR3 DNA reads as TGTGCCAGCAGCTTAGATATAGCGTATGAGCAGTTCTTC. Protein: CASSLDIAYEQFF. This chain links TRBV11-2 with TRBJ2-1, with D possibly TRBD2 on 5 matching bases. The germline V gene has CDR1 SGHAT and CDR2 FQNNGV. This CDR3 spans 13 amino acids. Trimming took 0 bases from V and 8 from J, leaving 8 bases between them. Supplemented by reference TRBV11-2 and TRBJ2-1, the full variable domain reads EAGVAQSPRYKIIEKRQSVAFWCNPISGHATLYWYQQILGQGPKLLIQFQNNGVVDDSQLPKDRFSAERLKGVDSTLKIQPAKLEDSAVYLCASSLDIAYEQFFGPGTRLTVL.

CDR3 coding DNA: TGTGCCAGCAGTTTAGAGCTAGCGGCCTACAATGAGCAGTTCTTC. It specifies CASSLELAAYNEQFF. The chain is built from TRBV28 and TRBJ2-1, with TRBD2 identical over 7 bases. V trimming: 2 bases; J trimming: 2 bases; junction bases outside the gene matches: 3. Germline V lookup: CDR1 MDHEN, CDR2 SYDVKM. The CDR3 sequence is 15 residues long.

The rearrangement joins TRBV9 to TRBJ2-1; TRBD2 agrees at 8 bases. Losses at the gene ends were 3 bases for V and 7 bases for J; bases not matched to a gene: 9. Germline V gene sequence: CDR1 SGDLS, CDR2 YYNGEE. The CDR3 extends over 15 amino acids. The CDR3 DNA is TGTGCCAGCAGCGCCCTCGGGGGGGATATTAATGAGCAGTTCTTC. It codes for CASSALGGDINEQFF.

The rearrangement uses TRBV27 and TRBJ2-7; D is perhaps TRBD2 (6 bases). Germline V gives CDR1 MNHEY, CDR2 SMNVEV (reference sequence). The CDR3 has 13 residues. V was shortened by 5 bases and J by 2 bases, with 10 bases between the two germline ends. The CDR3 sequence is CASSHGGAYEQYF. The CDR3 coding sequence is TGTGCCAGCAGTCACGGGGGAGCCTACGAGCAGTACTTC.

The CDR3 nucleotides are TGCGCCAGCAGCCCCCGGGAGAGGGGCGAGTACGAGCAGTACTTC. This encodes CASSPRERGEYEQYF. The rearrangement joins TRBV4-1 to TRBJ2-7; D possibly corresponds to TRBD2 (6 bases). The CDR3 runs to 15 residues. Germline V gives CDR1 MGHRA, CDR2 YSYEKL. V was shortened by 4 bases and J by 4 bases, with 17 bases between the two germline ends.

The gene calls are TRBV6-5 and TRBJ1-2; D may be TRBD1 (6 bases). Germline V lookup: CDR1 MNHEY, CDR2 SVGAGI. The CDR3 runs 14 residues. With 4 bases removed from V and 6 bases from J, the gap between germline ends came to 15 bases. Written as DNA, the CDR3 is TGTGCCAGCAGTTCTTCCGGGACACATAATGGCTACACCTTC. The encoded protein is CASSSSGTHNGYTF.

V is TRBV5-1 and J is TRBJ1-1; 9 bases align to TRBD1. The CDR3 covers 15 residues. V lost 0 bases to trimming and J lost 4 bases; unmatched junction nucleotides: 4. Germline V lookup: CDR1 SGHRS, CDR2 YFSETQ. For the CDR3, the DNA is TGCGCCAGCAGCTTGGCCGGGACAGGGTTCACTGAAGCTTTCTTT. Translated, it gives CASSLAGTGFTEAFF.

This sequence joins TRBV6-5 and TRBJ2-7; weak D call: TRBD2 (6 bases). Germline lookup yields CDR1 MNHEY and CDR2 SVGAGI. The length of the CDR3 is 14 residues. V shed 4 bases and J shed 0 bases, with 10 bases lying between them. The CDR3 spells CASSSPGLSYEQYF. DNA for the CDR3: TGTGCCAGCAGTTCACCGGGACTCTCCTACGAGCAGTACTTC.

The chain joins TRBV7-8 to TRBJ2-1; possibly TRBD1 for D (5 bases). Trimming shortened V by 10 bases and J by 0 bases, and 16 bases separated the two germline ends. This CDR3 is 15 amino acids long. Germline CDR1 SGHVS, CDR2 FQNEAQ. This CDR3 is CATLTGLSSYNEQFF. In DNA, the CDR3 is TGTGCCACCCTAACAGGCCTGAGCTCCTACAATGAGCAGTTCTTC.

J is TRBJ2-5 and V is TRBV19; 7 bases line up with TRBD2. Trimming removed 5 bases from V and 4 bases from J; junction bases left unmatched: 10. In germline, CDR1 is LNHDA, CDR2 SQIVND (reference sequence). This CDR3 has 15 amino acids. CDR3 DNA: TGTGCCAGTAGTCCAGGACTAGTTATGACAGAGACCCAGTACTTC. Encoded protein: CASSPGLVMTETQYF.

The V call is TRBV7-8, the J call TRBJ2-1, with a tentative D call TRBD2 (5 bases). This CDR3 has 14 residues. The ends were cut back, 6 bases at V and 4 bases at J, with 13 bases in the middle. CDR1 and CDR2 (germline): SGHVS, FQNEAQ. The CDR3 coding sequence is TGTGCCAGCAGTCTCGAGGAGGTATACAATGAGCAGTTCTTC. This translates into CASSLEEVYNEQFF. The entire variable domain, with the rest obtained from reference TRBV7-8 and TRBJ2-1, is as follows: GAGVSQSPRYKVAKRGQDVALRCDPISGHVSLFWYQQALGQGPEFLTYFQNEAQLDKSGLPSDRFFAERPEGSVSTLKIQRTQQEDSAVYLCASSLEEVYNEQFFGPGTRLTVL.

V gene TRBV10-3 combines with J gene TRBJ2-1; 7 nucleotides line up with TRBD2. Germline trimming cut 0 bases from V and 8 bases from J; bases unmatched to any gene: 1. CDR1 is ENHRY, CDR2 SYGVKD, per germline. The CDR3 has 13 amino acids. The CDR3 is CAISESSGDEQFF. The DNA of the CDR3 is TGTGCCATCAGTGAGTCGAGCGGGGATGAGCAGTTCTTC.

The rearrangement links TRBV4-1 to TRBJ2-3, with 13 bases aligning to TRBD2. The CDR3 consists of 18 residues. CDR1 is MGHRA and CDR2 is YSYEKL in the germline V gene. Germline trimming cut 5 bases from V and 5 bases from J; bases unmatched to any gene: 13. This CDR3 is CASSKGLAGLMMVDTQYF. The DNA of the CDR3 is TGCGCCAGCAGCAAGGGACTAGCGGGGTTAATGATGGTAGATACGCAGTATTTT.

The chain has TRBV4-1 and TRBJ1-5; D might be TRBD1 (5 bases). V was cut by 0 bases and J by 7 bases, with 13 bases left in between. Germline loops: CDR1 MGHRA, CDR2 YSYEKL. The length of the CDR3 is 15 residues. The CDR3 reads CASSQDWGGRQPQHF. Written as DNA, the CDR3 is TGCGCCAGCAGCCAAGATTGGGGGGGGAGGCAGCCCCAGCATTTT.

This clone was detected only once. The genes are TRBV7-2 and TRBJ2-3; D is uncertain. Trimming cost V 1 base and J 5 bases, with 10 bases left between them. CDR1 is SGHTA and CDR2 is FQGNSA in the germline V gene. The CDR3 loop spans 14 amino acids. The CDR3 reads CASSLESVGDTQYF. CDR3 sequence (DNA): TGTGCCAGCAGCTTAGAAAGCGTAGGAGATACGCAGTATTTT.

V and J are TRBV29-1 and TRBJ2-1; 8 bases are a match to TRBD2. CDR3 length: 14 amino acids. Trimming cost V 3 bases and J 4 bases; bases outside gene matches: 5. Per germline, CDR1 SQVTM and CDR2 ANQGSEA. The CDR3 sequence: CSVDVSGGYNEQFF. In DNA, the CDR3 is TGCAGCGTTGATGTAAGCGGGGGTTACAATGAGCAGTTCTTC.

As for this clone: Relative to the germline gene, one junction end is altered; a read error may explain this. This rearrangement joins TRBV30 to TRBJ1-2; D may be TRBD1 (6 bases). Germline V gene lookup returns CDR1 GTSNPN and CDR2 SVGIG (reference sequence). The CDR3 runs to 13 residues. CDR3 amino acids: CAWSPQTGYGYPF. The CDR3 bases are TGTGCCTGGAGTCCCCAGACAGGTTATGGCTACCCCTTC.

This rearrangement joins TRBV30 to TRBJ1-1, with 7 bases that match TRBD1. The CDR3 loop spans 13 amino acids. CDR1 and CDR2 from the germline V gene are GTSNPN and SVGIG (reference sequence). V lost 2 bases to trimming and J lost 4 bases; unmatched junction nucleotides: 4. The CDR3 sequence is CAWSKGAITEAFF. The CDR3 region has the DNA TGTGCCTGGAGTAAGGGGGCGATCACTGAAGCTTTCTTT.

V and J are TRBV6-1 and TRBJ2-1; D is possibly TRBD1 (6 bases). The CDR3 runs 15 residues. The germline V gene encodes CDR1 MNHNS and CDR2 SASEGT. Trimming removed 1 base at V and 6 bases at J, with 13 bases between. The CDR3 DNA sequence: TGTGCCAGCAGTGAAGTGGGGGTAGGGGGCAATGAGCAGTTCTTC. Its translation: CASSEVGVGGNEQFF.